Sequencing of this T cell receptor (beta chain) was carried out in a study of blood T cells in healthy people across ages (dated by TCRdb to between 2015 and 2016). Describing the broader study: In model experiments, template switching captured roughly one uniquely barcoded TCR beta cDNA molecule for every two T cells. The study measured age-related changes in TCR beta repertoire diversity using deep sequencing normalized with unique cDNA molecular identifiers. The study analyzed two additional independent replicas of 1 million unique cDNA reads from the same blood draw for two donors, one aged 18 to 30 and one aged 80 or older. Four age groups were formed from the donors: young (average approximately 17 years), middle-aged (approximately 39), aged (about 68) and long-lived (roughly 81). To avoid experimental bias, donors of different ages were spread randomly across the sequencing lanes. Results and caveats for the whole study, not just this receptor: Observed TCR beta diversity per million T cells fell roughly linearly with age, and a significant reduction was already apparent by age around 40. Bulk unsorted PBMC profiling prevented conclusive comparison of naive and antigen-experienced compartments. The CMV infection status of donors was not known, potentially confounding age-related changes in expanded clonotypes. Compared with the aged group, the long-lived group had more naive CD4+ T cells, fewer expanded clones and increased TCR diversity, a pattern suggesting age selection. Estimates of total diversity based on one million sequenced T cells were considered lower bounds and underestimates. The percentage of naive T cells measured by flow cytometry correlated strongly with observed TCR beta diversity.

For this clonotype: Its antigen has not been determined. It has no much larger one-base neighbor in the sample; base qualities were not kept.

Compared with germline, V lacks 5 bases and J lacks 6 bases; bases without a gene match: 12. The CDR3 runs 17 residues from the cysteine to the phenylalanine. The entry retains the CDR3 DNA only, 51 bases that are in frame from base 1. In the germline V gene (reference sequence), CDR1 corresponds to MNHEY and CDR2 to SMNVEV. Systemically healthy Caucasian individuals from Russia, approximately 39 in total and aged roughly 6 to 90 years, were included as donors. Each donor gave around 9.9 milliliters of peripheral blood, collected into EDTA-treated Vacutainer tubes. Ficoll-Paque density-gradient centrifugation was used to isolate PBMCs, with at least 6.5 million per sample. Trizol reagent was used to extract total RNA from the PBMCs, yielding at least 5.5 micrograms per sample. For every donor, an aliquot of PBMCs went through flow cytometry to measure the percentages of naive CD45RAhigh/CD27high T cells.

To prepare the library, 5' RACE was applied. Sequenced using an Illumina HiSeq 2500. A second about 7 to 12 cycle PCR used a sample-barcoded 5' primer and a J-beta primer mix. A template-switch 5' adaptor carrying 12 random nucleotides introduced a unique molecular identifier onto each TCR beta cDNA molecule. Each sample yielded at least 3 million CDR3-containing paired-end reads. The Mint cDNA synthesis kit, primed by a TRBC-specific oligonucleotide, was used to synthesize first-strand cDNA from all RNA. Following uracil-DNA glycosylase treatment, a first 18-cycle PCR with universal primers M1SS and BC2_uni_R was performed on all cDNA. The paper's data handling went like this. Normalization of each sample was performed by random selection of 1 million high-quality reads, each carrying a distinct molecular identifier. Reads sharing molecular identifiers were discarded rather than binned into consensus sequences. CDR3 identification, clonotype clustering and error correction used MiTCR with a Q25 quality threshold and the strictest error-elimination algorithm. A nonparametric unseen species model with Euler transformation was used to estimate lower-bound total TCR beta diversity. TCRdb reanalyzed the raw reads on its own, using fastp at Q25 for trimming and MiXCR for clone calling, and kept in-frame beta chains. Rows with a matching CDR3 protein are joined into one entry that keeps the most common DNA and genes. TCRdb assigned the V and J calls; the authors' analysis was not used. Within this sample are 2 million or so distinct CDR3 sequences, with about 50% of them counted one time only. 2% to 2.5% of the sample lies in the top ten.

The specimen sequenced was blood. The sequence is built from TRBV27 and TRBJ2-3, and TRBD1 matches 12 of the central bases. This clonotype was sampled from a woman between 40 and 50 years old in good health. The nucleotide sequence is TGTGCCAGCAGTAGTCCCGGGACAGGGGGCCAAACGGATACGCAGTATTTT. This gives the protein CASSSPGTGGQTDTQYF.